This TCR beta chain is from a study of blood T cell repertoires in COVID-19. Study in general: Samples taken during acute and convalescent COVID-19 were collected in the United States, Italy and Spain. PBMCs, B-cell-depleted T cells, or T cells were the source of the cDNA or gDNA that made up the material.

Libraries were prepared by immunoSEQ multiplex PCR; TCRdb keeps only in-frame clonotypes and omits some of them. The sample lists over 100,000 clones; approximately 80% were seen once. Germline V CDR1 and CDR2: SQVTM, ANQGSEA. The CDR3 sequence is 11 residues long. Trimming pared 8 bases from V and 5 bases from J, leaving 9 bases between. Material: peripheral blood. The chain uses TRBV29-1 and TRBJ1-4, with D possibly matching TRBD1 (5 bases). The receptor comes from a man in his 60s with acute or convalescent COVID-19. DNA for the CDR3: TGCAGCTGGACAATAAATGAAAAACTGTTTTTT. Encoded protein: CSWTINEKLFF. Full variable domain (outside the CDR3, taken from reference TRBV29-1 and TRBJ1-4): SAVISQKPSRDICQRGTSLTIQCQVDSQVTMMFWYRQQPGQSLTLIATANQGSEATYESGFVIDKFPISRPNLTFSTLTVSNMSPEDSSIYLCSWTINEKLFFGSGTQLSVL.